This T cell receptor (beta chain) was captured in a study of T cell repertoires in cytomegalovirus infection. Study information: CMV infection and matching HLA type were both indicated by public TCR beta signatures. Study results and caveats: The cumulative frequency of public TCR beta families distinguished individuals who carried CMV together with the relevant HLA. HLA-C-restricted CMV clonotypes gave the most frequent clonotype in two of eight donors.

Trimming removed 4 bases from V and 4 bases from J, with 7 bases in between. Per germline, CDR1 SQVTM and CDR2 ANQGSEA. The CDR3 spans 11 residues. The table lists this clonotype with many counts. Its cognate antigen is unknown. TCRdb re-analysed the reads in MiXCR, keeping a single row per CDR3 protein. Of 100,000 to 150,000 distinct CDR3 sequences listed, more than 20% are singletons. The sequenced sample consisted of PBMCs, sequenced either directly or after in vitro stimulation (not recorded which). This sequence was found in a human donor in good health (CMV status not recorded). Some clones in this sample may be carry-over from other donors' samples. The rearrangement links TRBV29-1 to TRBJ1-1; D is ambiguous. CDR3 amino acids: CSVAEGTEAFF. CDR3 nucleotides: TGCAGCGTTGCCGAGGGCACTGAAGCTTTCTTT.